A selection of T cell receptor beta chains follows, all from one sample in a study of OX40 agonist ivuxolimab in advanced cancers. Using immunoSEQ multiplex PCR, the repertoire was profiled, and TCRdb retains in-frame clones only, with some absent. The data contain roughly 93,000 clones, around 90% of them singletons. The sample here was CD4+ or CD8+ T cells sorted from blood, taken in a trial of the OX40 agonist ivuxolimab. The receptors stem from an adult with an advanced solid tumor such as melanoma, head and neck, liver or kidney cancer. The CDR3 runs from the conserved cysteine through the conserved F or W. Fields, in order: D gene, V gene, J gene, clone size, CDR3 DNA, CDR3 protein. A D gene is named only where the DNA matches it firmly. Size tells how often a clone was seen (once, few, many) or the class of an expanded clone, and some rows leave it out.

D: TRBD2
V: TRBV5-1
J: TRBJ2-3
size: once
DNA: TGCGCCAGCAGCTGGGGGTCGCGGGGGAGCACAGATACGCAGTATTTT
CDR3: CASSWGSRGSTDTQYF

D: -
V: TRBV10-1
J: TRBJ2-3
size: -
DNA: TGCGCCAGCAGTGAAGTAGTCGGGGCTACAGGCACAGATACGCAGTATTTT
CDR3: CASSEVVGATGTDTQYF

D: -
V: TRBV5-1
J: TRBJ2-2
size: -
DNA: TGCGCCAGCAGCCCCTCACCCACCGGGGAGCTGTTTTTT
CDR3: CASSPSPTGELFF

D: -
V: TRBV18
J: TRBJ2-7
size: -
DNA: TGTGCCAGCTCACCTCCACAGGGTTACTACGAGCAGTACTTC
CDR3: CASSPPQGYYEQYF

D: TRBD1
V: TRBV2
J: TRBJ1-5
size: -
DNA: TGTGCCAGCAGTGAAGGGACAGGTGAACAGCCCCAGCATTTT
CDR3: CASSEGTGEQPQHF

D: -
V: TRBV5-4
J: TRBJ2-1
size: -
DNA: TGTGCCAGCAGCTTGGCGGGAGTAAGCTCCTACAATGAGCAGTTCTTC
CDR3: CASSLAGVSSYNEQFF

D: -
V: TRBV5-1
J: TRBJ2-7
size: -
DNA: TGCGCCAGCACCCCAGGGGGGCTGACCTACGAGCAGTACTTC
CDR3: CASTPGGLTYEQYF

D: TRBD1
V: TRBV7-7
J: TRBJ2-7
size: -
DNA: TGTGCTAGCAGCCAGAGGGAGGGACAGGGATCCGAGCAGTACTTC
CDR3: CASSQREGQGSEQYF

D: -
V: TRBV10-2
J: TRBJ2-5
size: once
DNA: TGCGCCAGCAGTGAGTCCCATAGAGAGACCCAGTACTTC
CDR3: CASSESHRETQYF

D: -
V: TRBV9
J: TRBJ2-5
size: -
DNA: TGTGCCAGCAGCGTAGGGGGGTTACAAGAGACCCAGTACTTC
CDR3: CASSVGGLQETQYF

D: -
V: TRBV4-3
J: TRBJ1-4
size: -
DNA: TGCGCCAGCAGCCAAGAAGTTAGCAGTTGGAAACATGAAAAACTGTTTTTT
CDR3: CASSQEVSSWKHEKLFF

D: TRBD2
V: TRBV19
J: TRBJ2-2
size: -
DNA: TGTGCCAGTAGTATGGGCGGGAGGGCCACCGGGGAGCTGTTTTTT
CDR3: CASSMGGRATGELFF

D: TRBD2
V: TRBV10-1
J: TRBJ2-7
size: -
DNA: TGCGCCAGCAGGCGGCCTAGCGGGAGTTTATCTTACGAGCAGTACTTC
CDR3: CASRRPSGSLSYEQYF

D: -
V: TRBV18
J: TRBJ2-4
size: -
DNA: TGTGCCAGCTCTGGACAGGAGGGCATTCAGTACTTC
CDR3: CASSGQEGIQYF

D: -
V: TRBV9
J: TRBJ2-1
size: -
DNA: TGTGCCAGCAGCGAAGATAAGCGGGTGGGAAACGATGAGCAGTTCTTC
CDR3: CASSEDKRVGNDEQFF

D: TRBD2
V: TRBV5-1
J: TRBJ2-3
size: -
DNA: TGCGCCAGCAGCTCTTCTTCCGGGGGGGAAGATACGCAGTATTTT
CDR3: CASSSSSGGEDTQYF